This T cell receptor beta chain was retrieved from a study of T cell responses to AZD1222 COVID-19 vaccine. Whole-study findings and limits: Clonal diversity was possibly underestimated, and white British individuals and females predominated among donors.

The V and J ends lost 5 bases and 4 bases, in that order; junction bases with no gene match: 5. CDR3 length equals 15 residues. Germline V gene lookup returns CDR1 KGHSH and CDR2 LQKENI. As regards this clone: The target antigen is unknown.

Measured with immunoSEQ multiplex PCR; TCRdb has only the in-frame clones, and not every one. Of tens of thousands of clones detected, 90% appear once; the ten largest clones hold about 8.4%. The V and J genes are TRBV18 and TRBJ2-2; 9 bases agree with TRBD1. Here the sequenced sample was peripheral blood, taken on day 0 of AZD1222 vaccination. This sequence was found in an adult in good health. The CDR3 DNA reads TGTGCCAGCTCAGCGGACAGGGGAGGCACCGGGGAGCTGTTTTTT. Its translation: CASSADRGGTGELFF.